This entry describes one TCR beta chain. Its antigen is not identified. This record belongs to a study of CD8+ T cells in alopecia areata. Study summary: Those patients who were treated received oral tofacitinib, which was given at 5 to 10 mg twice daily for moderate-to-severe alopecia areata.

Sorting separated CD4+ and CD8+ T cells out of PBMCs. Study conclusions and caveats: Lesional scalp, especially alopecia totalis/universalis, showed higher clonality than normal scalp. With patients, TCR sharing proved less clear than in mice, a difference possibly related to HLA.

TCR sequencing used cDNA made by reverse transcription of extracted RNA. Sequencing was performed with immunoSEQ multiplex PCR; in TCRdb, only in-frame clones are kept and a portion is missing. The table has 150,000 or so clones, 87% seen once. The V gene's germline CDR1 is SGHAT and CDR2 FQNNGV. This CDR3 contains 16 residues. J lost 9 bases, V lost 0 bases, and 8 bases had no gene match. The chain employs TRBV11-2 and TRBJ2-1; 10 nucleotides line up with TRBD2. The sample here was CD8+ T cells sorted from blood, taken at week 0. This clonotype originated in a human donor with alopecia areata. The CDR3 reads CASSLDSLAGRGEQFF. The CDR3 nucleotides read TGTGCCAGCAGCTTAGATTCACTAGCGGGGAGAGGTGAGCAGTTCTTC.